A single sample is the source of the 19 T cell receptor beta chains below, sequenced in a study of identical twins. TCRdb fed the 5' RACE reads into MiXCR, producing one record per CDR3 protein. The sample holds roughly 770,000 distinct CDR3 sequences, approximately 18% seen once. These data were also filed under a second study, of T cells expressing NK-cell markers.

The source material was PBMCs. These receptors all come from a woman under 30 in good health.

The gene calls are TRBV18 and TRBJ2-1; no reliable D call. Trimming shortened V by 3 bases and J by 5 bases, and 17 bases separated the two germline ends. The germline gives CDR1 KGHSH, CDR2 LQKENI. The CDR3 has 16 amino acids. The CDR3 reads CASSPRLWVSDNEQFF. The CDR3 nucleotides read TGTGCCAGCTCACCTCGATTATGGGTATCGGACAATGAGCAGTTCTTC.

There are a few counts of this clonotype. The chain uses TRBV6-5 and TRBJ2-1; either TRBD1 or TRBD2 may fit D (5 bases each). This CDR3 contains 18 residues. Per the germline V gene, CDR1 is MNHEY and CDR2 is SVGAGI. V lost 3 bases and J lost 2, with 20 bases in between. CDR3 bases: TGTGCCAGCAGTTATCCCGGTGGTTGGGACCGGACCTACAATGAGCAGTTCTTC. Translated, it gives CASSYPGGWDRTYNEQFF.

This clonotype turned up a few times. This sequence joins TRBV19 and TRBJ1-2, with D unclear. CDR1 LNHDA and CDR2 SQIVND come from the germline V gene (reference sequence). V was trimmed by 3 bases and J by 4 bases, leaving 12 bases between them. The CDR3 spans 14 residues. The CDR3 sequence: CASSISADPYGYTF. The CDR3 DNA is TGTGCCAGTAGTATTTCAGCCGATCCCTATGGCTACACCTTC.

This clonotype was picked up a small number of times. The chain couples TRBV5-5 to TRBJ2-3, with 11 bases fitting TRBD2. Germline loops: CDR1 SGHKS, CDR2 YYEKEE (reference sequence). V lost 5 bases to trimming and J lost 3 bases; unmatched junction nucleotides: 8. This CDR3 is 16 amino acids long. CDR3 amino acids: CASSYLAGGGTDTQYF. The DNA for the CDR3 is TGTGCCAGCAGTTACCTAGCGGGAGGCGGTACAGATACGCAGTATTTT.

The gene calls are TRBV10-2 and TRBJ2-3; weak D call: TRBD2 (5 bases). V was shortened by 6 bases and J by 6 bases, with 13 bases between the two germline ends. This CDR3 is built from 13 residues. Germline CDR1 reads WSHSY; CDR2 reads SAAADI. In nucleotides, the CDR3 is TGCGCCAGCAGATCACGGGAATCTGATACGCAGTATTTT. It specifies CASRSRESDTQYF.

This clonotype was detected only a few times. The CDR3 reads CASSLHGGTEAFF. The CDR3 DNA reads TGTGCCAGCAGTTTACATGGGGGCACTGAAGCTTTCTTT. The chain employs TRBV12-3 or TRBV12-4 and TRBJ1-1; a possible D gene is TRBD1 (5 bases). Trimming left V 2 bases short and J 4 bases short, with 8 bases between. The CDR3 runs 13 residues.

This clonotype appeared a few times. The chain carries TRBV6-4 and TRBJ2-7; possibly TRBD1 or TRBD2 for D (5 bases each). The CDR3 has 14 amino acids. CDR1 is MRHNA, CDR2 SNTAGT, per germline. Trimming took 10 bases from V and 0 from J, leaving 16 bases between them. The CDR3 nucleotides are TGTGCCAACACGGGACGCGGTGACTCCTACGAGCAGTACTTC. Its translation: CANTGRGDSYEQYF.

A few counts support this clonotype. The chain couples TRBV5-1 to TRBJ2-7; a possible D gene is TRBD1 (5 bases). The CDR3 runs to 15 residues. The germline V and J ends were trimmed by 2 bases and 3 bases, with 15 bases remaining between them. Germline V lookup: CDR1 SGHRS, CDR2 YFSETQ. This chain's CDR3 is CASSLSTGPNYEQYF. The CDR3 coding sequence is TGCGCCAGCAGCTTATCCACAGGACCGAACTACGAGCAGTACTTC.

The chain has TRBV2 and TRBJ2-1; 11 nucleotides line up with TRBD2. The CDR3 extends over 16 amino acids. Trimming took 6 bases from V and 3 from J; bases not matched to a gene: 7. Germline V lookup: CDR1 SNHLY, CDR2 FYNNEI. In nucleotides, the CDR3 is TGTGCCAGCAGGGGGGGACTAGCGGACTACTACAATGAGCAGTTCTTC. Protein sequence: CASRGGLADYYNEQFF.

The table lists this clonotype with a few counts. The rearrangement uses TRBV5-4 and TRBJ2-7, with 11 nucleotides matching TRBD2. The CDR3 covers 14 residues. The germline V gene has CDR1 SGHNT and CDR2 YYREEE (reference sequence). Trimming cost V 2 bases and J 6 bases; bases outside gene matches: 4. CDR3 sequence (DNA): TGTGCCAGCAGCTTTGGACTAGCGGGTGGCGAGCAGTACTTC. This sequence encodes CASSFGLAGGEQYF.

This clonotype was seen ten or more times. The chain combines TRBV12-3 or TRBV12-4 with TRBJ1-5; D remains unclear. The CDR3 is made up of 14 amino acids. V lost 6 bases and J lost 6, with 15 bases in between. The CDR3 DNA is TGTGCCAGCAGCCTCGCGGTAGGTAGTCAGCCCCAGCATTTT. This gives the protein CASSLAVGSQPQHF.

This chain connects TRBV7-8 to TRBJ2-1; the D gene is possibly TRBD1 (5 bases). CDR1 and CDR2 (germline): SGHVS, FQNEAQ. This CDR3 region has 11 residues. V was trimmed by 6 bases and J by 9 bases, leaving 9 bases between them. The DNA for the CDR3 is TGTGCCAGCAGAAGGGGAAGTGAGCAGTTCTTC. Translating it yields CASRRGSEQFF.

The chain recombines TRBV25-1 with TRBJ1-5; 9 nucleotides line up with TRBD1. The CDR3 consists of 14 residues. Germline trimming cut 3 bases from V and 7 bases from J; bases unmatched to any gene: 4. CDR1 is MGHDK and CDR2 is SYGVNS in the germline V gene. This CDR3 reads CASSDRDRVQPQHF. In DNA, the CDR3 is TGTGCCAGCAGTGACAGGGACAGGGTCCAGCCCCAGCATTTT.

This clonotype occurred a few times. This rearrangement joins TRBV18 to TRBJ2-7; a possible D gene is TRBD1 (5 bases). This CDR3 is 14 amino acids long. CDR1 is KGHSH, CDR2 LQKENI, per germline. The V end lost 3 bases, the J end lost 5 bases, and 14 bases lay between the germline ends. The CDR3 protein is CASSPSSREDEQYF. The CDR3 DNA reads TGTGCCAGCTCACCGAGTTCCAGGGAAGACGAGCAGTACTTC.

In this sample, this clonotype turned up once. CDR3 sequence reads: CASSDPADTQYF. CDR3 nucleotide sequence: TGCGCCAGCAGTGATCCGGCAGATACGCAGTATTTT. The chain uses TRBV10-1 and TRBJ2-3; D is ambiguous. Between the trimmed V and J ends, which lost 3 bases and 4 bases, there was a span of 5 bases. The germline V gene has CDR1 WNHNN and CDR2 SYGVQD (reference sequence). CDR3 length: 12 amino acids.

The genes are TRBV12-3 or TRBV12-4 and TRBJ2-5, with 7 bases fitting TRBD1. V dropped 5 bases and J dropped 5; count of bases not matched to a gene: 11. CDR3 size: 15 residues. In DNA, the CDR3 is TGTGCCAGCAGTCTTAAACAGGGGCCGGCCGAGACCCAGTACTTC. It encodes CASSLKQGPAETQYF.

The V gene is TRBV3-1, the J gene TRBJ1-3; D gene ambiguous. Trimming removed 4 bases at V and 5 bases at J, with 12 bases between. In germline, CDR1 is LGHDT, CDR2 YNNKEL (reference sequence). This CDR3 region has 14 residues. CDR3 DNA: TGTGCCAGCAGCCTACGTCTAGGGAGAAACACCATATATTTT. It translates to CASSLRLGRNTIYF.

The genes are TRBV5-1 and TRBJ2-3; 7 bases align to TRBD2. The CDR3 extends over 15 amino acids. With V trimmed by 4 bases and J by 0 bases, 5 bases remained unmatched. Germline loops: CDR1 SGHRS, CDR2 YFSETQ. The CDR3 sequence is CASSDRRGSTDTQYF. In nucleotides, the CDR3 is TGCGCCAGCAGCGACCGGCGGGGGAGCACAGATACGCAGTATTTT.

This clonotype has just a few counts. The chain is built from TRBV20-1 and TRBJ2-3, with a weak D call TRBD2 (5 bases). There are 14 residues in the CDR3. Trimming removed 5 bases from V and 2 bases from J, with 14 bases in between. CDR1 DFQATT and CDR2 SNEGSKA come from the germline V gene (reference sequence). DNA for the CDR3: TGCAGTGCTGCCCCTCCGGGGAACACAGATACGCAGTATTTT. Its translation: CSAAPPGNTDTQYF.